This is a list of T cell receptor beta chains from one sample in a study of T-cell memory formation after mild COVID-19. Via MiXCR, TCRdb re-called the 5' RACE reads, giving one row per CDR3 protein. This repertoire shows hundreds of thousands of distinct CDR3 sequences, roughly 18% found once; its top ten account for under 25%. Sequenced sample: PBMCs or a T cell subset sorted from them (not recorded which). These receptors all stem from a man younger than 35 who had mild COVID-19 (a few samples of this study predate the infection). Cell type and time point are not known. Each CDR3 is given with its conserved first and last residue. D genes are given only for firm matches. The size of a clone is reported for some rows only, either as once, few or many, or as a class for expanded clones.

CDR3aa	CDR3nt	d_gene	v_gene	j_gene	abundance
CASSRGGFGREQYF	TGTGCCAGCAGTCGCGGGGGGTTTGGACGCGAGCAGTACTTC	TRBD2	TRBV12-3/TRBV12-4	TRBJ2-7	.
CASSQVPSTEAFF	TGTGCCAGCAGCCAAGTCCCCAGCACTGAAGCTTTCTTT	.	TRBV3-1	TRBJ1-1	few
CASSPARTSGQETQYF	TGTGCCAGCAGCCCTGCCCGGACTAGCGGGCAAGAGACCCAGTACTTC	TRBD2	TRBV7-2	TRBJ2-5	.
CASSFTAYGYTF	TGTGCCAGCAGCTTTACGGCTTATGGCTACACCTTC	.	TRBV5-4	TRBJ1-2	.
CASSSGLASTDTQYF	TGTGCCAGCAGCTCCGGACTAGCGAGCACAGATACGCAGTATTTT	TRBD2	TRBV5-4	TRBJ2-3	.
CASTDDGTGYNSPLHF	TGTGCCAGCACCGATGACGGGACCGGCTATAATTCACCCCTCCACTTT	.	TRBV12-3/TRBV12-4	TRBJ1-6	.
CATSRDRGVGTF	TGTGCCACCAGCAGAGATAGGGGGGTCGGCACCTTC	.	TRBV15	TRBJ1-2	few
CASSLGTTNTGELFF	TGCGCCAGCAGCTTGGGGACAACGAACACCGGGGAGCTGTTTTTT	.	TRBV5-1	TRBJ2-2	few
CASSLGGGPHRKISLGRYTF	TGTGCCAGCAGCTTAGGAGGAGGGCCACACAGAAAAATATCCTTGGGTCGCTACACCTTC	.	TRBV7-9	TRBJ1-2	.
CASSLTGRDASGNTIYF	TGTGCCAGCAGTCTGACGGGACGGGACGCATCTGGAAACACCATATATTTT	.	TRBV12-3/TRBV12-4	TRBJ1-3	few
CASRSTGTTGELFF	TGTGCCAGCAGATCTACTGGAACCACCGGGGAGCTGTTTTTT	.	TRBV7-2	TRBJ2-2	.
CASSVAYRGGELFF	TGTGCCAGCAGCGTAGCTTACCGGGGCGGGGAGCTGTTTTTT	.	TRBV9	TRBJ2-2	many
CAIKGRANTEAFF	TGTGCCATTAAGGGGCGTGCAAACACTGAAGCTTTCTTT	.	TRBV28	TRBJ1-1	many
CASSPDEGTLGGYTF	TGCGCCAGCAGCCCCGACGAAGGGACCCTAGGAGGCTACACCTTC	.	TRBV5-1	TRBJ1-2	once
CASSPSGGPGELFF	TGTGCCAGCAGCCCATCCGGGGGGCCCGGGGAGCTGTTTTTT	.	TRBV7-9	TRBJ2-2	.
CASSVGGGQETQYF	TGTGCCAGCAGCGTTGGCGGGGGGCAAGAGACCCAGTACTTC	TRBD2	TRBV7-6	TRBJ2-5	few
CATSRDHGNGYTF	TGTGCCACCAGCAGAGATCACGGGAATGGCTACACCTTC	.	TRBV15	TRBJ1-2	.
CASSQPGLPNTGELFF	TGTGCCAGCAGCCAACCGGGACTACCGAACACCGGGGAGCTGTTTTTT	TRBD2	TRBV4-2	TRBJ2-2	few